The entry below gives a single T cell receptor (beta chain) sequence along with its context. Its antigen is currently not known. The record has no base qualities; no much larger clone is one base away. The data were taken from a study of control samples from healthy donors and cancer patients (dated by TCRdb to the early 2020s). To prepare the library, the immunoSEQ multiplex PCR assay was applied. The table was pulled from immuneACCESS by TCRdb, which kept in-frame rearrangements only. Such tables lose some clones; where checked, under half of the loss comes from unresolved V genes, and the rest has no known cause. The sample yields 100,000 to 150,000 clones; approximately 92% were counted once. Of the sample, 5.5% to 7% falls within the top ten clones. Per the germline V gene, MRHNA is the CDR1 and SNTAGT is the CDR2. The CDR3, from cysteine to phenylalanine, totals 14 residues. Only CDR3 DNA is held: 42 bases, read in frame from base 1. V lost 5 bases and J lost 5 bases, and the count of bases not matched to a germline gene is 8.

Source material: blood. The rearrangement combines TRBV6-4 with TRBJ2-7; TRBD1 fits 8 bases in the junction. The source is a man aged 18 to 30 in good health. The CDR3 protein: CASSSGQGGDEQYF. The sequence in DNA is TGTGCCAGCAGTTCCGGACAGGGAGGTGACGAGCAGTACTTC.